The present entry profiles one TCR beta chain with its context. Its antigen is currently unknown. The repertoire was sequenced with immunoSEQ multiplex PCR; TCRdb's copy has only in-frame clones and lacks some. The sample has around 120,000 clones; approximately 90% are singletons. This sample stems from a study of OX40 agonist ivuxolimab in advanced cancers. Study-wide points: Normalized expansion of T-cell clones was also low for some nonresponders. More expanded clones were found, on average, in CD8+ than in CD4+ T cells. Expanded peripheral T-cell antigen specificity went undetermined.

V lost 6 bases to trimming and J lost 1 base; unmatched junction nucleotides: 5. Germline values: CDR1 SGHTA, CDR2 FQGNSA. CDR3 length: 14 amino acids. The source of this sequence is an adult with an advanced solid tumor such as melanoma, head and neck, liver or kidney cancer. The rearrangement uses TRBV7-2 and TRBJ1-1; 7 nucleotides match TRBD1. The specimen comprised CD4+ or CD8+ T cells sorted from blood, sampled in a trial of the OX40 agonist ivuxolimab. CDR3 loop: CASRRQGGNTEAFF. For the CDR3, the DNA is TGTGCCAGCAGGAGGCAGGGGGGGAACACTGAAGCTTTCTTT.